This TCR beta chain comes out of a study of T-cell reconstitution after alpha-beta-depleted transplantation in children. V lost 5 bases and J 7 bases, leaving 14 bases between the germline ends. Germline CDR1 and CDR2: SGHTA and FQGTGA. The CDR3 sequence is 13 residues long. This clonotype showed up just a few times. No antigen is known for it. Study-level results: Expanded clones from the graft, numbering several hundred, reportedly supplied alpha-beta T cells about two months after transplant. T cells produced anew were the main source of T-cell counts and diversity one year after transplant.

Unique molecular identifiers were used in preparing the TCRbeta library. TCRdb reprocessed the PCR reads with MiXCR, giving one entry per CDR3 protein. The sample records hundreds of thousands of distinct CDR3 sequences, over 10% being singletons. Specimen: PBMCs, mostly from graft donor cells, collected 360 days after TCRalphabeta/CD19-depleted stem cell transplant. V and J are TRBV7-3 and TRBJ2-5; weak D call: TRBD2 (6 bases). The receptor comes from a male patient younger than 18 who had a stem cell transplant for acute myeloid leukemia, so the T cells may come from the graft donor. DNA for the CDR3: TGTGCCAGCAGCCAACGACTAGAAGGGACCCAGTACTTC. It translates to CASSQRLEGTQYF.